The 15 T cell receptor beta chains listed next were all sequenced from one sample in a study of blood T cell repertoires in COVID-19. Sequenced by immunoSEQ multiplex PCR; TCRdb stores in-frame clones only, minus some. The table includes 140,000 to 150,000 clones, roughly 89% detected once. Sequencing used peripheral blood. The receptors stem from a human donor in a cohort sampled during active COVID-19.

The gene calls are TRBV7-6 and TRBJ2-7; unclear D gene. Trimming shortened V by 5 bases and J by 4 bases, and 15 bases separated the two germline ends. Germline V gene data show CDR1 as SGHVS and CDR2 as FNYEAQ. The CDR3 loop spans 14 amino acids. The CDR3 coding sequence is TGTGCCAGCAGCCCCGGTTCGGGTGGGTACGAGCAGTACTTC. Encoded protein: CASSPGSGGYEQYF.

The V and J genes are TRBV5-1 and TRBJ1-1; D is ambiguous. Trimming cost V 4 bases and J 1 base, with 14 bases left between them. The CDR3 runs 15 residues. Germline CDR1 and CDR2: SGHRS and YFSETQ. This CDR3 is CASSASPGGNTEAFF. The CDR3 DNA reads TGCGCCAGCAGCGCGAGCCCCGGCGGGAACACTGAAGCTTTCTTT. Drawing the rest from reference TRBV5-1 and TRBJ1-1, the complete variable domain is KAGVTQTPRYLIKTRGQQVTLSCSPISGHRSVSWYQQTPGQGLQFLFEYFSETQRNKGNFPGRFSGRQFSNSRSEMNVSTLELGDSALYLCASSASPGGNTEAFFGQGTRLTVV.

The chain has TRBV5-1 and TRBJ1-5; 10 bases fit TRBD1. CDR3 length: 13 residues. Germline lookup yields CDR1 SGHRS and CDR2 YFSETQ. The ends lost 4 bases at V and 11 bases at J; junction bases unmatched: 6. The CDR3 DNA reads as TGCGCCAGCAGCCTCGGGACAGGGGAAGCCCAGCATTTT. Translated: CASSLGTGEAQHF.

The CDR3 DNA sequence: TGTGCCAGCAGTCCGTACCGGGGGCAAGAGACCCAGTACTTC. Translated: CASSPYRGQETQYF. The chain joins TRBV27 to TRBJ2-5; tentative D call: TRBD2 (6 bases). Germline V CDR1 and CDR2: MNHEY, SMNVEV (reference sequence). This CDR3 is 14 amino acids long. Trimming shortened V by 5 bases and J by 2 bases, and 12 bases separated the two germline ends.

The chain combines TRBV6-2 or TRBV6-3 with TRBJ2-5; no firm D call. Germline V gene data show CDR1 as MNHEY and CDR2 as SVGEGT. V lost 3 bases to trimming and J lost 3 bases, with 8 bases between them. CDR3 size: 13 residues. The CDR3 here is CASSYFEEETQYF. The CDR3 DNA sequence: TGTGCCAGCAGTTATTTTGAGGAAGAGACCCAGTACTTC.

In its sample, this clone was seen a few times. The J gene is TRBJ2-7, the V gene TRBV6-6; D may be TRBD1 (5 bases). This CDR3 is 13 amino acids long. Trimming removed 6 bases from V and 7 bases from J, with 16 bases in between. CDR1 MNHNY and CDR2 SVGAGI come from the germline V gene (reference sequence). The CDR3 DNA is TGTGCCAGCAGGGGGCATGGGGCTTGGGAGCAGTACTTC. Translating it yields CASRGHGAWEQYF.

This chain connects TRBV5-1 to TRBJ2-7, with 9 nucleotides matching TRBD1. There are 15 residues in the CDR3. Germline lookup yields CDR1 SGHRS and CDR2 YFSETQ. V trimming: 2 bases; J trimming: 2 bases; junction bases outside the gene matches: 5. CDR3 region: CASSLGTGQTYEQYF. The CDR3, as DNA: TGCGCCAGCAGCTTAGGGACAGGGCAGACCTACGAGCAGTACTTC.

V is TRBV5-6 and J is TRBJ2-7, with D perhaps TRBD2 (5 bases). CDR3 size: 12 residues. Per the germline V gene, CDR1 is SGHDT and CDR2 is YYEEEE. Trimming removed 4 bases at V and 3 bases at J, with 8 bases between. This CDR3 is CASSPGNYEQYF. The CDR3, as DNA: TGTGCCAGCAGCCCGGGGAACTACGAGCAGTACTTC.

The CDR3 sequence is CASSYSEGDYGYTF. CDR3 nucleotides: TGTGCCAGCAGTTACTCGGAGGGTGACTATGGCTACACCTTC. The genes are TRBV6-6 and TRBJ1-2; the D is unclear. Trimming removed 0 bases at V and 3 bases at J, with 8 bases between. Germline V gives CDR1 MNHNY, CDR2 SVGAGI (reference sequence). CDR3 size: 14 residues.

The chain recombines TRBV11-2 with TRBJ1-2; D not certain. CDR1 is SGHAT and CDR2 is FQNNGV in the germline V gene. The CDR3 is 15 residues long. Trimming took off 7 bases at V and 4 bases at J, with 19 bases between the two ends. DNA of the CDR3: TGTGCCAGCACCCCACCGGTTGAATGGTTCTATGGCTACACCTTC. Residues: CASTPPVEWFYGYTF.

V is TRBV5-1 and J is TRBJ2-1, with 9 bases lining up with TRBD2. The length of the CDR3 is 17 residues. Germline CDR1 and CDR2: SGHRS and YFSETQ. V shed 3 bases, J shed 10 bases, and the junction held 17 bases outside the gene matches. CDR3 in amino acids: CASSYGRGGISIAEQFF. CDR3 nucleotides: TGCGCCAGCAGCTACGGGCGGGGGGGCATCTCCATAGCCGAGCAGTTCTTC.

This sequence joins TRBV5-1 and TRBJ2-5; 8 bases are shared with TRBD1. Per germline, CDR1 SGHRS and CDR2 YFSETQ. This CDR3 is 16 amino acids long. V lost 0 bases and J lost 1; bases outside the gene matches: 5. The CDR3 nucleotides read TGCGCCAGCAGCTTGGGGACAGGGACCTTCCAAGAGACCCAGTACTTC. The encoded protein is CASSLGTGTFQETQYF. Supplemented by reference TRBV5-1 and TRBJ2-5, the full variable domain reads KAGVTQTPRYLIKTRGQQVTLSCSPISGHRSVSWYQQTPGQGLQFLFEYFSETQRNKGNFPGRFSGRQFSNSRSEMNVSTLELGDSALYLCASSLGTGTFQETQYFGPGTRLLVL.

The chain couples TRBV3-1 (or the pseudogene TRBV3-2) to TRBJ1-2; perhaps TRBD1 as D (6 bases). Germline CDR1 is LGHDT and CDR2 is YNNKEL (reference sequence). The CDR3 covers 14 residues. V lost 3 bases, J lost 8 bases, and 16 bases lay in between. CDR3 residues: CASSQIGGRGGYTF. CDR3 in DNA: TGTGCCAGCAGCCAGATCGGGGGGCGAGGGGGCTACACCTTC.

This rearrangement joins TRBV5-4 to TRBJ2-7, with 9 bases that match TRBD2. V was clipped by 0 bases and J by 5 bases; unmatched bases: 9. The CDR3 has 16 amino acids. The germline V gene has CDR1 SGHNT and CDR2 YYREEE (reference sequence). The CDR3 loop is CASSLVAASGAHEQYF. In nucleotides, the CDR3 is TGTGCCAGCAGCTTGGTTGCGGCTAGCGGGGCCCACGAGCAGTACTTC.

This chain joins TRBV13 and TRBJ2-7; perhaps TRBD2 as D (5 bases). This CDR3 has 13 residues. Trimming stripped 8 bases from V and 0 bases from J, with 11 bases between. Looked up from germline, CDR1 is PRHDT and CDR2 is FYEKMQ (reference sequence). As DNA, the CDR3 is TGTGCCAGCGGGAGAGGCAGCTCCTACGAGCAGTACTTC. This codes for CASGRGSSYEQYF.